This T cell receptor beta chain was identified during a study of brain T cells in children with intractable seizures. Findings of the study overall: HCMV serostatus was not known, and viral specificity came from CDR3 similarity only. Clones missing pre-surgery may reflect undersampling of that blood sample.

Method: immunoSEQ multiplex PCR; TCRdb's copy keeps in-frame clones and lacks some. Here the sample spans under 400,000 clones, over 90% being singletons. Time point reported: blood from clinic visit 5 months post-surgery; TSC patient then seizure free. The sequenced cases were selected for having the highest brain T cell transcript signatures. In the case of this clone: What it binds is unknown.

The germline V gene encodes CDR1 SQVTM and CDR2 ANQGSEA. The CDR3 contains 15 residues. Trimming stripped 1 base from V and 0 bases from J, with 10 bases between. This sequence was found in a boy under two years old with tuberous sclerosis and intractable seizures. The chain couples TRBV29-1 to TRBJ1-5; D is unclear. Sequenced here: peripheral blood, sampled approximately 5 months after surgery. CDR3: CSVEVRQDSNQPQHF. CDR3 bases: TGCAGCGTTGAAGTGAGGCAGGATAGCAATCAGCCCCAGCATTTT.